The clone carrying this T cell receptor (beta chain) was counted a few times. Its antigen is unknown. These data belong to a study of T cell responses to AZD1222 COVID-19 vaccine. The germline CDR1 and CDR2 sequences are SGHTA and FQGTGA. The germline V and J ends were trimmed by 5 bases and 5 bases, with 18 bases remaining between them. This CDR3 region has 15 residues. Sequenced by immunoSEQ multiplex PCR; TCRdb stores in-frame clones only, minus some. This sample carries about 120,000 clones, approximately 82% of them seen once, and the ten largest clones take roughly a quarter. Pooled samples include second doses given at about 4 or 12 weeks. The study's findings and limits: Regions 160-218 and 743-854 held dominance among vaccine-associated CD4 TCRs, which spanned spike. Sampling that yielded the repertoires occurred only after the peak T cell response. Baseline seropositivity characterized only six AZD1222 recipients.

V and J are TRBV7-3 and TRBJ1-2, with D possibly matching TRBD1 (6 bases). This clonotype originated in an adult who received the AZD1222 COVID-19 vaccine. Here the sequenced sample was peripheral blood, taken 28 days after the second AZD1222 dose. The CDR3 sequence is CASSPGGGRRYGYTF. The CDR3 coding sequence is TGTGCCAGCAGCCCTGGTGGGGGCCGCCGATATGGCTACACCTTC. The full variable domain, its missing parts supplied by reference TRBV7-3 and TRBJ1-2, is GAGVSQTPSNKVTEKGKYVELRCDPISGHTALYWYRQSLGQGPEFLIYFQGTGAADDSGLPNDRFFAVRPEGSVSTLKIQRTERGDSAVYLCASSPGGGRRYGYTFGSGTRLTVV.